This TCR beta chain was identified in a study of shared clonotypes between healthy human individuals. Per the germline V gene, CDR1 is MGHDK and CDR2 is SYGVNS. The V gene lost 3 bases and the J gene lost 5 bases, with 16 bases spanning the gap. The CDR3 loop spans 15 amino acids. Data came from immunoSEQ multiplex PCR; TCRdb stores just in-frame clones and leaves some out. The table includes approximately 95,000 clones, roughly two thirds detected once. In its sample, this clone was seen a few times. The antigen is unknown. General observations from the study: Donor clonotype sharing was expected to depend on sequencing depth. Generation of non-shared clonotypes was less probable than generation of clonotypes shared by all four donors.

The sequencing input was memory CD8+ T cells sorted from blood. Subset indicated: CD45RO+ cells pooled with CCR7-negative TemRA cells. The receptor comes from a man younger than 45 in good health. This chain uses TRBV25-1 with TRBJ1-1; D may be TRBD1 (6 bases). The CDR3 loop reads CASSEIQGIQTEAFF. Written as DNA, the CDR3 is TGTGCCAGCAGTGAGATCCAGGGGATTCAGACTGAAGCTTTCTTT.